The clone carrying this T cell receptor beta chain was counted ten times or more. Its antigen is not identified. The entry originates in a study of breast tumors, draining lymph nodes, adjacent tissues. MiXCR was run by TCRdb on the multiplex PCR reads, yielding one entry per CDR3 protein. There are tens of thousands of distinct CDR3 sequences in the sample; under 25% occur only once, and about 8% lies in the top ten. With 1 base removed from V and 6 bases from J, the gap between germline ends came to 10 bases. The CDR3 runs to 15 residues. CDR1 and CDR2 (germline): SGHVS, FQNEAQ. Study-wide results and limits: The data were judged consistent with most tumor T cells coming from lymph node and expanding in tumor.

V and J are TRBV7-8 and TRBJ1-6, with D hard to call. The TCR originated in a female donor with breast cancer. Some clones in this sample may be carry-over from other donors' samples. The sequenced material came from breast tumor tissue. The CDR3 loop reads CASSLGDVFNSPLHF. The DNA of the CDR3 is TGTGCCAGCAGCTTAGGAGATGTTTTTAATTCACCCCTCCACTTT.